The 3 T cell receptor beta chains listed next were all sequenced from one sample in a study of T cell repertoires in cytomegalovirus infection (dated by TCRdb to about 2019). Data came from an Illumina HiSeq 1500. Using fastp at Q25 and MiXCR, TCRdb reprocessed the public reads and kept productive beta chains. Rows are unified per CDR3 protein, each entry keeping the most common DNA and genes. The sample table lists a few hundred thousand distinct CDR3 sequences, about 39% of them with a count of one. The top ten constitute around 48% of the sample. The treatment or condition label, as the study defines it: in vitro stimulation with specific CMV peptide epitopes to enrich CMV-specific T cells. No antigen is known for these receptors. The sequencing here drew on cultured PBMCs, taken from culture after CMV antigen stimulation. The receptors were sampled from a human donor in good health (CMV status not recorded). Some clones in this sample may be carry-over from other donors' samples.

The V call is TRBV19, the J call TRBJ2-2, with 11 nucleotides matching TRBD2. J gave up 5 bases and V 4 bases, and 3 bases lay outside the gene matches. Germline CDR1 LNHDA, CDR2 SQIVND (reference sequence). The CDR3 has 15 residues. CDR3 region: CASSTSGGWTGELFF. Written as DNA, the CDR3 is TGTGCCAGTAGTACTAGCGGGGGGTGGACCGGGGAGCTGTTTTTT.

The chain employs TRBV15 and TRBJ2-1; 8 nucleotides align to TRBD2. Germline trimming cut 4 bases from V and 7 bases from J; bases unmatched to any gene: 6. Germline V gives CDR1 LNHNV, CDR2 YYDKDF (reference sequence). The CDR3 has 14 amino acids. The CDR3 nucleotides are TGTGCCACCAGCAAAAGCGGGAGACATAATGAGCAGTTCTTC. Protein sequence: CATSKSGRHNEQFF.

The V call is TRBV25-1, the J call TRBJ1-2; no clear D gene. CDR1 and CDR2 (germline): MGHDK, SYGVNS. This CDR3 is built from 16 residues. V was clipped by 1 base and J by 4 bases, with 16 bases between them. CDR3 region: CASSESAGDAAYGYTF. As DNA, the CDR3 is TGTGCCAGCAGTGAATCAGCAGGCGATGCCGCCTATGGCTACACCTTC.